The sequence of this T cell receptor beta chain was determined in a study of T-cell memory formation after mild COVID-19. The germline V and J ends were trimmed by 6 bases and 1 base, with 10 bases remaining between them. CDR1 is SGHRS, CDR2 YFSETQ, per germline. The CDR3 totals 13 residues. MiXCR, applied by TCRdb to the 5' RACE reads, yields one record per CDR3 protein. Seen here are 350,000 to 500,000 distinct CDR3 sequences, under 20% observed once, and the top ten hold about 22%. Study-level points and caveats: Contracting clones from day 15 to 85 had balanced CD4/CD8; later expanders favoured CD4+. Contracting CD4+ clones sat mainly in CM and EM; CD8+ in EMRA.

This clonotype has just a few counts. As yet, its antigen is unknown. The sample taken for sequencing was PBMCs or a T cell subset sorted from them (not recorded which). The rearrangement joins TRBV5-1 to TRBJ1-1, with no clear D. This clonotype originated in a man aged 18 to 30 who had mild COVID-19 (a few samples of this study predate the infection). Cell type and time point are not known. The CDR3 here is CASIPGPNTEAFF. DNA for the CDR3: TGCGCCAGCATTCCCGGGCCGAACACTGAAGCTTTCTTT.